Listed here are 15 T cell receptor beta chains from one sample, sequenced in a study of identifying expanded T cells in peripheral blood. Some clones are missing from TCRdb's copy, which holds only in-frame ones; the method was immunoSEQ multiplex PCR. The profile shows over 85,000 clones, 70% to 90% of them singletons. The sample was blood. These receptors were obtained from a person aged 18 to 69 in good health.

This clone was recorded a few times. The rearrangement uses TRBV30 and TRBJ1-3; tentatively, D is TRBD1 (5 bases). The germline gives CDR1 GTSNPN, CDR2 SVGIG (reference sequence). V was pared by 5 bases and J by 0 bases, with 11 bases between. This CDR3 has 14 residues. Here the CDR3 DNA reads TGTGCCTGGGATGGACAAATCTCTGGAAACACCATATATTTT. Protein: CAWDGQISGNTIYF. The whole variable domain, remainder taken from reference TRBV30 and TRBJ1-3, is SQTIHQWPATLVQPVGSPLSLECTVEGTSNPNLYWYRQAAGRGLQLLFYSVGIGQISSEVPQNLSASRPQDRQFILSSKKLLLSDSGFYLCAWDGQISGNTIYFGEGSWLTVV.

The gene calls are TRBV27 and TRBJ1-3; a weak D match, TRBD1 (6 bases). Germline assignment: CDR1 MNHEY and CDR2 SMNVEV (reference sequence). This CDR3 contains 15 residues. Trimming took off 4 bases at V and 3 bases at J, with 13 bases between the two ends. The CDR3 nucleotides read TGTGCCAGCAGTTCCAGGGGTGGTAGTGGAAACACCATATATTTT. It translates to CASSSRGGSGNTIYF.

V is TRBV2 and J is TRBJ2-7, with 11 nucleotides matching TRBD2. The CDR3 runs to 15 residues. The junction had 5 bases not matched to a gene; V was cut back by 6 bases and J by 1 base. Germline V lookup: CDR1 SNHLY, CDR2 FYNNEI. The CDR3 nucleotides are TGTGCCAGCAGAGTGGGACTAGCGGTTTCCTACGAGCAGTACTTC. It translates to CASRVGLAVSYEQYF.

This chain connects TRBV5-1 to TRBJ2-7; 10 bases are shared with TRBD1. Germline V gene lookup returns CDR1 SGHRS and CDR2 YFSETQ. This CDR3 spans 16 amino acids. V trimming: 0 bases; J trimming: 2 bases; junction bases outside the gene matches: 5. CDR3 protein: CASSLDGTGVTYEQYF. The CDR3 nucleotides read TGCGCCAGCAGCTTGGATGGGACAGGGGTTACCTACGAGCAGTACTTC.

A note on this clone: Germline is not matched at one junction end, which may reflect a read error. The V call is TRBV30, the J call TRBJ1-2; no clear D. The germline V gene has CDR1 GTSNPN and CDR2 SVGIG (reference sequence). This CDR3 region has 9 residues. This CDR3 is CAWSDPRIF. The CDR3 coding sequence is TGTGCCTGGAGTGACCCCCGAATCTTC.

J is TRBJ1-4 and V is TRBV28; 7 bases map to TRBD1. The CDR3 length is 14 residues. J gave up 8 bases and V 7 bases, and 10 bases lay outside the gene matches. In germline, CDR1 is MDHEN, CDR2 SYDVKM. The DNA of the CDR3 is TGTGCCAGCACTACCTACCAGGGGGGCGAAAAACTGTTTTTT. Translating it yields CASTTYQGGEKLFF.

V is TRBV15 and J is TRBJ1-5; D call uncertain. V was clipped by 0 bases and J by 9 bases, with 15 bases between them. The CDR3 runs 15 residues. Germline V lookup: CDR1 LNHNV, CDR2 YYDKDF (reference sequence). The DNA for the CDR3 is TGTGCCACCAGCAGAGATCAAGAGAAGAGCCGGCCCCAGCATTTT. This gives the protein CATSRDQEKSRPQHF.

The V call is TRBV19, the J call TRBJ1-5, with 7 positions matching TRBD1. The CDR3 runs 12 residues. Losses at the gene ends were 5 bases for V and 8 bases for J; bases not matched to a gene: 3. The V gene's germline CDR1 is LNHDA and CDR2 SQIVND (reference sequence). The CDR3 region is CASSFQGEPQHF. The CDR3 coding sequence is TGTGCCAGTAGTTTCCAGGGGGAGCCCCAGCATTTT.

This rearrangement joins TRBV5-3 to TRBJ2-1; no clear D. TRBV5-3 qualifies as an ORF whose function is uncertain. The V end was cut by 2 bases, the J end by 8 bases, with 8 bases between. The CDR3 runs 12 residues. The CDR3 DNA reads as TGTGCCAGAAGCTTATTAAAATATGAGCAGTTCTTC. Translating it yields CARSLLKYEQFF.

At least ten counts were recorded for this clone. J is TRBJ1-2 and V is TRBV6-1; maybe TRBD1 (5 bases). Germline loops: CDR1 MNHNS, CDR2 SASEGT. CDR3 size: 14 residues. V dropped 0 bases and J dropped 3 bases, with 8 bases sitting between them. Written as DNA, the CDR3 is TGTGCCAGCAGTGAAGCATCGGGGCACTATGGCTACACCTTC. Protein product: CASSEASGHYGYTF.

This clone was seen a few times. V gene TRBV6-6 combines with J gene TRBJ2-7; D is uncertain. The V gene lost 10 bases and the J gene lost 5 bases, with 12 bases spanning the gap. Germline values: CDR1 MNHNY, CDR2 SVGAGI (reference sequence). This CDR3 has 11 amino acids. In DNA, the CDR3 is TGTGCCATCAGATCCCAGAACGAGCAGTACTTC. Its translation is CAIRSQNEQYF.

The chain joins TRBV2 to TRBJ2-7; 7 bases match TRBD2. Germline-derived CDR1 and CDR2 are SNHLY and FYNNEI. CDR3 size: 13 residues. V lost 9 bases to trimming and J lost 0 bases; unmatched junction nucleotides: 5. In DNA, the CDR3 is TGTGCCAGGGGGGAGGGAGGCTCCTACGAGCAGTACTTC. Its protein product is CARGEGGSYEQYF. The full variable domain, completed using reference TRBV2 and TRBJ2-7, is EPEVTQTPSHQVTQMGQEVILRCVPISNHLYFYWYRQILGQKVEFLVSFYNNEISEKSEIFDDQFSVERPDGSNFTLKIRSTKLEDSAMYFCARGEGGSYEQYFGPGTRLTVT.

CDR3 amino acids: CASSLWGSTGELFF. CDR3 nucleotides: TGTGCCAGCAGCTTATGGGGATCTACCGGGGAGCTGTTTTTT. The chain is built from TRBV7-7 and TRBJ2-2; D remains unclear. The CDR3 is made up of 14 amino acids. The germline V gene has CDR1 SSHAT and CDR2 FNYEAQ (reference sequence). Trimming removed 2 bases from V and 5 bases from J, with 9 bases in between.

The chain uses TRBV9 and TRBJ1-1; 7 bases agree with TRBD1. J was trimmed by 2 bases and V by 5 bases; bases with no gene match: 12. CDR1 and CDR2 (germline): SGDLS, YYNGEE. The length of the CDR3 is 16 residues. The CDR3 region is CASRLRTGTENTEAFF. DNA for the CDR3: TGTGCCAGCAGACTTAGGACAGGCACAGAAAACACTGAAGCTTTCTTT.

V is TRBV5-4 and J is TRBJ2-5; D remains unclear. The V gene lost 4 bases and the J gene lost 1 base, with 14 bases spanning the gap. The CDR3 sequence is 15 residues long. CDR1 is SGHNT and CDR2 is YYREEE in the germline V gene (reference sequence). CDR3 in amino acids: CASSPPPGVQETQYF. The CDR3 region has the DNA TGTGCCAGCAGCCCACCCCCAGGCGTCCAAGAGACCCAGTACTTC.